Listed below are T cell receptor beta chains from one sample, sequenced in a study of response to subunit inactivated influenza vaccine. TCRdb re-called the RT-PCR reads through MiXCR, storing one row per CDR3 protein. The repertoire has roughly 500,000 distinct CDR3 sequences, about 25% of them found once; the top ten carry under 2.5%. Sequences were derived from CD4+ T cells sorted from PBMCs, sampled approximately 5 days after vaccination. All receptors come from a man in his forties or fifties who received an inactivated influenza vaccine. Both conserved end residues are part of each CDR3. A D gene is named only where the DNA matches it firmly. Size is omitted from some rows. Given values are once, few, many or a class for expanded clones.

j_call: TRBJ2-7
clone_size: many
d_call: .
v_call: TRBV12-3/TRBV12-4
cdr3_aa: CASSFQRDGAQYF
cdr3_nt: TGTGCCAGCAGTTTCCAGCGCGACGGGGCCCAGTACTTC

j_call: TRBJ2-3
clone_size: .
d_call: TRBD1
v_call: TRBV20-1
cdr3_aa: CSAIGTGATDTQYF
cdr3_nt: TGCAGTGCAATCGGGACAGGGGCCACAGATACGCAGTATTTT

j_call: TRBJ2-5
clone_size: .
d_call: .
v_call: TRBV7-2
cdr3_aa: CASSLVSPQRETQYF
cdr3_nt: TGTGCCAGCAGCTTAGTTTCTCCCCAACGGGAGACCCAGTACTTC

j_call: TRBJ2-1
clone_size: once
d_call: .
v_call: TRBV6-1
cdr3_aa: CASSGQGTSSYNEQFF
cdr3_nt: TGTGCCAGCAGTGGACAGGGGACTAGCTCCTACAATGAGCAGTTCTTC

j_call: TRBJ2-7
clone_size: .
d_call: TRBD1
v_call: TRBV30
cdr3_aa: CAWSKFGTGRDEQYF
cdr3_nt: TGTGCCTGGAGTAAGTTCGGGACAGGGAGGGACGAGCAGTACTTC

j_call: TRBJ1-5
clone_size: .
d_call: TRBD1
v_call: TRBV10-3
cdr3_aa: CAISERQGTGPNQPQHF
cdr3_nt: TGTGCCATCAGTGAACGCCAAGGGACAGGGCCCAATCAGCCCCAGCATTTT

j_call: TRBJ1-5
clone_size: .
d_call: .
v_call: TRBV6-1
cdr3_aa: CASSWDLYSNQPQHF
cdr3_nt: TGTGCCAGCAGCTGGGACCTATATAGCAATCAGCCCCAGCATTTT

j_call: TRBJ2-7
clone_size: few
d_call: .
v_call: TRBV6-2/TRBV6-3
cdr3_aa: CASRRGSPYEQYF
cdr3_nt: TGTGCCAGCAGGCGGGGCAGCCCCTACGAGCAGTACTTC

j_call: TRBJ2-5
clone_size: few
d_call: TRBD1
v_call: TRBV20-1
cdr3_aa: CSAHSRDRGMETQYF
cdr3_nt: TGCAGTGCCCACTCCCGGGACAGGGGGATGGAGACCCAGTACTTC

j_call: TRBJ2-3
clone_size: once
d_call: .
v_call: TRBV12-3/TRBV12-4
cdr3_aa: CASIILGGTDTQYF
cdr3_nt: TGTGCCAGCATCATACTAGGCGGGACAGATACGCAGTATTTT

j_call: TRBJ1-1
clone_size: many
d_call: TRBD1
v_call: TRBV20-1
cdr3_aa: CSATGTGFRNTEAFF
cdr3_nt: TGCAGTGCTACCGGGACAGGGTTTAGGAACACTGAAGCTTTCTTT

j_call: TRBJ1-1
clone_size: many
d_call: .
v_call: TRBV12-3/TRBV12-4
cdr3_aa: CASSLGTLNTEAFF
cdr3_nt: TGTGCCAGCAGTTTGGGGACACTGAACACTGAAGCTTTCTTT

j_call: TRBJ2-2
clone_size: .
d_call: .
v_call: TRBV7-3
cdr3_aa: CASRAGRNTGELFF
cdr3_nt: TGTGCCAGCCGGGCGGGCAGGAACACCGGGGAGCTGTTTTTT

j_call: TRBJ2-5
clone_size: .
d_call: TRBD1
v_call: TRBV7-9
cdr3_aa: CASSTGGASETQYF
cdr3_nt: TGTGCCAGCAGCACAGGGGGCGCTTCGGAGACCCAGTACTTC

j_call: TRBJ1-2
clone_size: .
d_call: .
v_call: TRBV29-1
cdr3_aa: CSVEDTEGYGYTF
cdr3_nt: TGCAGCGTTGAAGACACAGAAGGGTATGGCTACACCTTC

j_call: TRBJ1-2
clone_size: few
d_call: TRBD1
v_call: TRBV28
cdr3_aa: CASSLGQGIYGYTF
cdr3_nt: TGTGCCAGCAGTTTGGGACAGGGGATCTATGGCTACACCTTC

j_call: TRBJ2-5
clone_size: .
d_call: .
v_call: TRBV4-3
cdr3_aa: CASSQEGGEETQYF
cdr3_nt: TGCGCCAGCAGCCAAGAAGGGGGAGAAGAGACCCAGTACTTC

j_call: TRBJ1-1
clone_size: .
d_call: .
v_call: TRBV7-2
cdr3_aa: CASSLLSGTEAFF
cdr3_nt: TGTGCCAGCAGCTTACTTTCGGGCACTGAAGCTTTCTTT

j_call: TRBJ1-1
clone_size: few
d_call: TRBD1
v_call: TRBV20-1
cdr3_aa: CSARTGGAAEAFF
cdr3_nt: TGCAGTGCGCGGACAGGGGGCGCGGCTGAAGCTTTCTTT

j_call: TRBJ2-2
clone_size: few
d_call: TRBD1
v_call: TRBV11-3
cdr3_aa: CASTDRGGTGELFF
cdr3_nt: TGTGCCAGCACCGACAGGGGCGGCACCGGGGAGCTGTTTTTT

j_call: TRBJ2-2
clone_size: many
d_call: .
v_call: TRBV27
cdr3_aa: CASGKRTGELFF
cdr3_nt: TGTGCCAGCGGTAAAAGGACCGGGGAGCTGTTTTTT

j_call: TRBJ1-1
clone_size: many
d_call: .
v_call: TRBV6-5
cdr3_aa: CASSYDRGNTEAFF
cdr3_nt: TGTGCCAGCAGTTACGATCGGGGAAACACTGAAGCTTTCTTT

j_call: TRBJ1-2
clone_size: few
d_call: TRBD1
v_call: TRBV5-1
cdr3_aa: CASSLGQGQIKMGNYGYTF
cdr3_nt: TGCGCCAGCAGCCTCGGACAGGGGCAGATTAAGATGGGCAACTATGGCTACACCTTC

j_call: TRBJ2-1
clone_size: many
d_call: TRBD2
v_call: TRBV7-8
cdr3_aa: CASRLLAGGYNEQFF
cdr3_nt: TGTGCCAGCAGGTTACTAGCGGGAGGGTACAATGAGCAGTTCTTC